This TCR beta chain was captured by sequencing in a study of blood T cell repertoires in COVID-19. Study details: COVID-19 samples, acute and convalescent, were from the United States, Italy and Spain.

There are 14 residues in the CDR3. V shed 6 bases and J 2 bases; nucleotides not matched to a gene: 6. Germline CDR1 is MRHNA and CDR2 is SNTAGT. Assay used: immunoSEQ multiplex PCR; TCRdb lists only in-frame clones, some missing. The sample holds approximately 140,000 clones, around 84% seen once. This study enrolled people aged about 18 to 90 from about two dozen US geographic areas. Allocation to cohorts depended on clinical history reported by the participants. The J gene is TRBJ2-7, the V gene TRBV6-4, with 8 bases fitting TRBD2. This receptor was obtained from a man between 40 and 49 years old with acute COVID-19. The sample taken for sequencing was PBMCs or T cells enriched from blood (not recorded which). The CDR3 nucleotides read TGTGCCAGCAGCTCCGGGACTAGGACCTACGAGCAGTACTTC. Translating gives CASSSGTRTYEQYF.